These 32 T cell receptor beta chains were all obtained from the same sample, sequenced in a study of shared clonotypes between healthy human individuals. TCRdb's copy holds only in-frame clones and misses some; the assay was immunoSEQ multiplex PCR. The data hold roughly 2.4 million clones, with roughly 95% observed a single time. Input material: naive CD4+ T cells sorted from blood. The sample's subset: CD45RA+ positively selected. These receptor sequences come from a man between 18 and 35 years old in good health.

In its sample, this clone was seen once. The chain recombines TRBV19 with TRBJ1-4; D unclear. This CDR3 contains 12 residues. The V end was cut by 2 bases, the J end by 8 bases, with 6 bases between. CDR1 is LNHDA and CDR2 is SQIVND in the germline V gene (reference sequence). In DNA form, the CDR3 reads TGTGCCAGTAGTATATGGTTGGAAAAACTGTTTTTT. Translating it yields CASSIWLEKLFF.

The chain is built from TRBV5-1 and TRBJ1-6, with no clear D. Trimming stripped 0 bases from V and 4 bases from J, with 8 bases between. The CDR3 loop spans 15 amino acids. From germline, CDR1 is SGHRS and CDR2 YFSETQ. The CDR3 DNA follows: TGCGCCAGCAGCTTGGGTTCGGTTTATAATTCACCCCTCCACTTT. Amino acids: CASSLGSVYNSPLHF.

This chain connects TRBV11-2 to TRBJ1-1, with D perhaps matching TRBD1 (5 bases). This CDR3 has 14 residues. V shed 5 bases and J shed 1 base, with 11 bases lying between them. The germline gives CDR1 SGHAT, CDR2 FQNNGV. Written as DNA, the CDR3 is TGTGCCAGCAGCCTATTTACAGGGAACACTGAAGCTTTCTTT. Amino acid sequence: CASSLFTGNTEAFF.

The CDR3 reads CASRRGPRVDTQYF. The CDR3 nucleotides read TGTGCCAGCAGGAGGGGCCCGAGAGTAGATACGCAGTATTTT. The rearrangement joins TRBV2 to TRBJ2-3, with D perhaps matching TRBD1 or TRBD2 (5 bases each). Per germline, CDR1 SNHLY and CDR2 FYNNEI. The CDR3 has 14 amino acids. Trimming pared 6 bases from V and 5 bases from J, leaving 15 bases between.

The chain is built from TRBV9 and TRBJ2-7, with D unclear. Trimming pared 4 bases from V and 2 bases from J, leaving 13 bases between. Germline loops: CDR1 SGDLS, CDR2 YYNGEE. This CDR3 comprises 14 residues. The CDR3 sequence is CASSTSGSPYEQYF. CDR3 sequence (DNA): TGTGCCAGCAGCACCTCCGGAAGCCCCTACGAGCAGTACTTC.

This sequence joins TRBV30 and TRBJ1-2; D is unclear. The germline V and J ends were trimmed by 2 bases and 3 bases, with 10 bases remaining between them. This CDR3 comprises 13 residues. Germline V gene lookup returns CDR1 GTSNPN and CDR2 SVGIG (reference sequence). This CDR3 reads CAWSRVSDYGYTF. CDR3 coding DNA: TGTGCCTGGAGTCGTGTTTCCGACTATGGCTACACCTTC.

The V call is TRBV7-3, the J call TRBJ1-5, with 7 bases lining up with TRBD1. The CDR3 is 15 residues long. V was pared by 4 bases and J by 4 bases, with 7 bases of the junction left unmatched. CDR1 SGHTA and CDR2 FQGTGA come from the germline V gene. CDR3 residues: CASSSKQGSNQPQHF. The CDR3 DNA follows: TGTGCCAGCAGCTCCAAACAGGGGAGTAATCAGCCCCAGCATTTT.

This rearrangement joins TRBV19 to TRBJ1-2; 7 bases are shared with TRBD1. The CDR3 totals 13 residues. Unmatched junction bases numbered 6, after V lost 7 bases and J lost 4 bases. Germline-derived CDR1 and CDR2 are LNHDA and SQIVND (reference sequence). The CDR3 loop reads CASNQGTVYGYTF. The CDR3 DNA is TGTGCCAGTAACCAGGGGACAGTCTATGGCTACACCTTC.

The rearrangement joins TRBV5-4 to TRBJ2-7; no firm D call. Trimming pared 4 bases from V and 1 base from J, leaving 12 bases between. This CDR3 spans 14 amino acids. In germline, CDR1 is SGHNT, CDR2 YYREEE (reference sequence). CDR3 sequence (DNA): TGTGCCAGCAGCACTACCGGGCAGTCCTACGAGCAGTACTTC. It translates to CASSTTGQSYEQYF.

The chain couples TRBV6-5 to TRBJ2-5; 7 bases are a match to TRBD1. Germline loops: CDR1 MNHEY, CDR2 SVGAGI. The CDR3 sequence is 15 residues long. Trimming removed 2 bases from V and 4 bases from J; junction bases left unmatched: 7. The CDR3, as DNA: TGTGCCAGCAGTTACCCCCCAACAGGGGCAGAGACCCAGTACTTC. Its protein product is CASSYPPTGAETQYF.

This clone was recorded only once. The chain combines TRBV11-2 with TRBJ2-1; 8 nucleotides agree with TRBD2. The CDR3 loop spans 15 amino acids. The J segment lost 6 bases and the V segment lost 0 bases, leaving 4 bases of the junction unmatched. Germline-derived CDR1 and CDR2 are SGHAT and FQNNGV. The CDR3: CASSLDWLAGNEQFF. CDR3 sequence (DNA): TGTGCCAGCAGCTTAGATTGGCTAGCGGGCAATGAGCAGTTCTTC.

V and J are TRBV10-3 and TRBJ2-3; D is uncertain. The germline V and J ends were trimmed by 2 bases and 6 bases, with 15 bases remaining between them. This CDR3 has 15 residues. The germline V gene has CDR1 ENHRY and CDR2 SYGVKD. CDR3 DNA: TGTGCCATCAGTGAGCCCCAACCCCCCTTGGATACGCAGTATTTT. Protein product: CAISEPQPPLDTQYF.

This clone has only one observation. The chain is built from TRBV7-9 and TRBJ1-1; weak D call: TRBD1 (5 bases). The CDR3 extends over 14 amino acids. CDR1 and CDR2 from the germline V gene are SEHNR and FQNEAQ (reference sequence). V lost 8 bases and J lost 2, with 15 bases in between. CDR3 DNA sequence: TGTGCCAGCCGGGGGTCCTCGGGAAACACTGAAGCTTTCTTT. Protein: CASRGSSGNTEAFF.

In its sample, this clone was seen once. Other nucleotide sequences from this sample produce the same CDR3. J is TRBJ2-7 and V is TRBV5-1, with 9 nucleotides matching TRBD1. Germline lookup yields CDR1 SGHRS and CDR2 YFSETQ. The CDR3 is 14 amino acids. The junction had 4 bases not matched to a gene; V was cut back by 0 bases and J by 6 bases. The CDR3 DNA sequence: TGCGCCAGCAGCTTGGGACAGGGGGTGGGCGAGCAGTACTTC. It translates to CASSLGQGVGEQYF.

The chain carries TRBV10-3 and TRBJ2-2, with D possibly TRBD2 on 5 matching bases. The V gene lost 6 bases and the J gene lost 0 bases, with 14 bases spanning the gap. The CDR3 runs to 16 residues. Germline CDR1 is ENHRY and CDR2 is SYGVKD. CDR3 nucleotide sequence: TGTGCCATCAGCCCCTTAGCGCATACGAACACCGGGGAGCTGTTTTTT. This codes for CAISPLAHTNTGELFF.

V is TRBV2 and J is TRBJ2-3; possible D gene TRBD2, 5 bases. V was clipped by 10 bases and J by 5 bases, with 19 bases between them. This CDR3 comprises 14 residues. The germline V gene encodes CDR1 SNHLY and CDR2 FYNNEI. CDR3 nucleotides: TGTGCCACCTCCGGGATCTCGCCGATAGATACGCAGTATTTT. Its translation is CATSGISPIDTQYF.

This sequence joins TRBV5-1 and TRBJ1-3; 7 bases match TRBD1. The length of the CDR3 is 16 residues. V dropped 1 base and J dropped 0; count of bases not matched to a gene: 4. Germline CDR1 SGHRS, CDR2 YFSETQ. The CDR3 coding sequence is TGCGCCAGCAGCTTGACAGGGGACAGCTCTGGAAACACCATATATTTT. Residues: CASSLTGDSSGNTIYF.

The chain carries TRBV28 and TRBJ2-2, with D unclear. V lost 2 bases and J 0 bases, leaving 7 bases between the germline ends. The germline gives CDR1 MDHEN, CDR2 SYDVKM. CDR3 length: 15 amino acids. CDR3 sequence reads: CASSLSKTNTGELFF. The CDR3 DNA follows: TGTGCCAGCAGTTTAAGTAAGACGAACACCGGGGAGCTGTTTTTT.

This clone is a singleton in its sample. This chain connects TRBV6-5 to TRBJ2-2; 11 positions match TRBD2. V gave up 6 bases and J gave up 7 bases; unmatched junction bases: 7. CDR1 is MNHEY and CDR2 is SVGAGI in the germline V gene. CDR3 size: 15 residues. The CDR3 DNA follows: TGTGCCAGCAGACCACTAGCGGGAGCGGTCGGGGAGCTGTTTTTT. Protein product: CASRPLAGAVGELFF.

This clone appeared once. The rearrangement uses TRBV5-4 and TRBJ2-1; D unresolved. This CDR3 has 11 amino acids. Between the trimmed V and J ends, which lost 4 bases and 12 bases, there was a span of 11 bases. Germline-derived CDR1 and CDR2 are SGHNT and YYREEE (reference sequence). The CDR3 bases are TGTGCCAGCAGCCAAGAGACAAGGCAGTTCTTC. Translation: CASSQETRQFF.

The CDR3 nucleotides are TGCAGCGCTGAGGAGGGGACAGGGATAAGGGGCTACACCTTC. This sequence encodes CSAEEGTGIRGYTF. The chain joins TRBV29-1 to TRBJ1-2; TRBD1 matches at 9 bases. Trimming removed 7 bases from V and 8 bases from J; junction bases left unmatched: 14. This CDR3 has 14 residues. Germline assignment: CDR1 SQVTM and CDR2 ANQGSEA.

The CDR3 coding sequence is TGTGCCAGCAGCTTGGATGGATTATATATGGGACAATCACAAGAGACCCAGTACTTC. This translates into CASSLDGLYMGQSQETQYF. V is TRBV5-4 and J is TRBJ2-5; tentatively, D is TRBD1 (6 bases). CDR3 length equals 19 residues. CDR1 is SGHNT and CDR2 is YYREEE in the germline V gene (reference sequence). The germline V and J ends were trimmed by 0 bases and 2 bases, with 23 bases remaining between them.

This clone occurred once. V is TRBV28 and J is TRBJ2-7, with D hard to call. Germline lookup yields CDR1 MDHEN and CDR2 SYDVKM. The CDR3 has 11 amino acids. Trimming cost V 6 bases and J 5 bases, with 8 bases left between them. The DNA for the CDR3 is TGTGCCAGCAGCTACTTGGACGAGCAGTACTTC. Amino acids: CASSYLDEQYF.

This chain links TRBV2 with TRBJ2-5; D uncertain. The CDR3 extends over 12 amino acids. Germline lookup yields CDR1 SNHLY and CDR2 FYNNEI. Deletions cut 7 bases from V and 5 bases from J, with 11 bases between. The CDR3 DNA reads TGTGCCAGCAATCCGGGTGGGGAGACCCAGTACTTC. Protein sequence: CASNPGGETQYF.

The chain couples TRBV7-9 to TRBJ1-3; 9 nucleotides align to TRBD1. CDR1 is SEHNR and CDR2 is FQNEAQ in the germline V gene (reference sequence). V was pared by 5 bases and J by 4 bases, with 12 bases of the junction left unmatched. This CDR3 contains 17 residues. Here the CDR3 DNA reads TGTGCCAGCAGCCCAGCTGGGCGACAGGGGGTCGGAAACACCATATATTTT. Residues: CASSPAGRQGVGNTIYF.

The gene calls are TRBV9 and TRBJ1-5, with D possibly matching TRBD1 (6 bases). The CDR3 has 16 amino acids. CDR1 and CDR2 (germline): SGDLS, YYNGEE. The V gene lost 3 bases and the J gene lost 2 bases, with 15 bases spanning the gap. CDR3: CASSGGGGGGNQPQHF. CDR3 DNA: TGTGCCAGCAGCGGTGGAGGAGGGGGTGGCAATCAGCCCCAGCATTTT.

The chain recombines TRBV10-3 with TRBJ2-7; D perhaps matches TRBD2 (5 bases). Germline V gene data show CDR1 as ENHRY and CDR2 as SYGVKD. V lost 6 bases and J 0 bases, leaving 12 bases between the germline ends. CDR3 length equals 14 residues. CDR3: CAIRSGESSYEQYF. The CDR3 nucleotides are TGTGCCATCAGGAGCGGAGAGAGCTCCTACGAGCAGTACTTC.

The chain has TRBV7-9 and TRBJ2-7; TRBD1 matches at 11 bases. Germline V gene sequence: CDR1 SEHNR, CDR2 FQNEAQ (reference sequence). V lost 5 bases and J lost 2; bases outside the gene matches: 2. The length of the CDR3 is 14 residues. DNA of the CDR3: TGTGCCAGCAGCCGGACAGGGGGCGCCTACGAGCAGTACTTC. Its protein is CASSRTGGAYEQYF.

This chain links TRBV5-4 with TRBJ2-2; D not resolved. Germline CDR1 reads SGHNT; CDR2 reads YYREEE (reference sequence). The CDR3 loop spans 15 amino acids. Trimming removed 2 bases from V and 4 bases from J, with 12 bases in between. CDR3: CASSFRSPSTGELFF. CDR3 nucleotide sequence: TGTGCCAGCAGCTTCCGTAGCCCTAGCACCGGGGAGCTGTTTTTT. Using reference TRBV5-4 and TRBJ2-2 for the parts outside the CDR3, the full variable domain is ETGVTQSPTHLIKTRGQQVTLRCSSQSGHNTVSWYQQALGQGPQFIFQYYREEENGRGNFPPRFSGLQFPNYSSELNVNALELDDSALYLCASSFRSPSTGELFFGEGSRLTVL.

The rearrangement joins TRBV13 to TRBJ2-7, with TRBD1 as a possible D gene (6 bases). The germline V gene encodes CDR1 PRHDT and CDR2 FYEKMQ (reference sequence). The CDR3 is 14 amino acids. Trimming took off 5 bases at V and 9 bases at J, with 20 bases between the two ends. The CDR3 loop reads CASSPYRDGVGQYF. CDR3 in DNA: TGTGCCAGCAGCCCTTACAGGGATGGGGTGGGGCAGTACTTC.

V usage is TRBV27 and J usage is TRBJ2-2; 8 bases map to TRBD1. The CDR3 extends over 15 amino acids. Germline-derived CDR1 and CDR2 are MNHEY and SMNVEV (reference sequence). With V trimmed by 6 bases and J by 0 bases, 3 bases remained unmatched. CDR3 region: CASSPQGANTGELFF. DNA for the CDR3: TGTGCCAGCAGCCCACAGGGGGCGAACACCGGGGAGCTGTTTTTT.

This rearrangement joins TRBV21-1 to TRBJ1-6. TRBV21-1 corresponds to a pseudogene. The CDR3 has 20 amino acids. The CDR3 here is CASSKRGPEERDGNNSPLHF. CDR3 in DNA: TGTGCCAGCAGCAAACGGGGTCCGGAAGAGCGGGACGGAAATAATTCACCCCTCCACTTT.